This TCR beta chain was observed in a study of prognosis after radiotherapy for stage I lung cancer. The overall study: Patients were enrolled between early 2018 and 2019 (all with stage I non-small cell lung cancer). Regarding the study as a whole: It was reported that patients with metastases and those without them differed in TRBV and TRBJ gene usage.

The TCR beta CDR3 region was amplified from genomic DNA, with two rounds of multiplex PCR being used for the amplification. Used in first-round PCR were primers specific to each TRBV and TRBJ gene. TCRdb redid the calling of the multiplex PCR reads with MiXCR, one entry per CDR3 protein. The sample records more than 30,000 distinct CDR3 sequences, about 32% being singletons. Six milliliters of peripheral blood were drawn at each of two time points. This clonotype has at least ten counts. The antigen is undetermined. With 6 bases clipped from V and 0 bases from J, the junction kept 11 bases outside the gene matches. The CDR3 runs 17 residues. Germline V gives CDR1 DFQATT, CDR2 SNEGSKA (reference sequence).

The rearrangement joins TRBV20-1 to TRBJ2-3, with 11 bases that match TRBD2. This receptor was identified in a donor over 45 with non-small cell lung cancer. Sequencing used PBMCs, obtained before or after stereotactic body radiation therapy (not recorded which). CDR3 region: CSAISGTSGLSTDTQYF. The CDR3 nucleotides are TGCAGTGCAATCTCCGGGACTAGCGGATTGAGCACAGATACGCAGTATTTT.